One and the same sample provided the 21 T cell receptor beta chains below, sequenced in a study of type 1 and type 2 diabetes patients (TCRdb year 2016). The listed sequencing device is Illumina MiSeq. Genomic DNA from sorted T cell subsets served as template for TCRbeta CDR3 amplification. The TCRbeta CDR3 region was amplified by multiplex PCR using 30 forward and 13 reverse primers. The public reads were reprocessed in TCRdb via fastp at Q25 and MiXCR, keeping in-frame beta chains. Every CDR3 protein is listed once, alongside the most common genes and DNA of its rows. This sample holds around 300,000 distinct CDR3 sequences; 45% to 60% were observed only once. About an eighth of the sample belongs to the ten largest clones. The sample consisted of peripheral blood mononuclear cells (PBMCs). The receptors originated from a man aged 18 to 30 with type 2 diabetes.

The V gene is TRBV12-3 or TRBV12-4, the J gene TRBJ2-1; 11 bases fit TRBD1. Trimming at V came to 5 bases and at J to 6 bases, leaving 6 bases not matched to a gene. This CDR3 has 15 residues. The CDR3 coding sequence is TGTGCCAGCAGTACATCCGGGACAGGGGGCAATGAGCAGTTCTTC. The encoded protein is CASSTSGTGGNEQFF.

In the case of this clonotype: Compared with germline, one end of the junction differs, possibly owing to a read error. This chain uses TRBV5-1 with TRBJ2-2; D gene unclear. The length of the CDR3 is 12 residues. Looked up from germline, CDR1 is SGHRS and CDR2 is YFSETQ. Written as DNA, the CDR3 is TGCGCCAGCAGCTTGAACGCCGGGGAGCTGTTTTTT. It codes for CASSLNAGELFF.

The V call is TRBV19, the J call TRBJ1-5; D ambiguous. V was trimmed by 10 bases and J by 4 bases, leaving 17 bases between them. This CDR3 spans 14 amino acids. The germline V gene has CDR1 LNHDA and CDR2 SQIVND (reference sequence). The CDR3 DNA follows: TGTGCCACCCAGTCCCCGACGGGGAATCAGCCCCAGCATTTT. Encoded protein: CATQSPTGNQPQHF.

The chain is built from TRBV6-5 and TRBJ2-7; D gene unclear. The germline CDR1 and CDR2 sequences are MNHEY and SVGAGI. Trimming left V 0 bases short and J 0 bases short, with 12 bases between. This CDR3 has 16 residues. CDR3 amino acids: CASSYSQSESSYEQYF. The CDR3 DNA reads as TGTGCCAGCAGTTACTCGCAAAGCGAAAGCTCCTACGAGCAGTACTTC.

J is TRBJ2-5 and V is TRBV6-6; perhaps TRBD2 as D (5 bases). Judging by the DNA end, TRBJ2-1 fits better; the J call may be wrong. The germline CDR1 and CDR2 sequences are MNHNY and SVGAGI (reference sequence). The CDR3 consists of 13 residues. The CDR3 region has the DNA TGTGCCAGCAGTTACTCGAGGGCAAGTGAGCAGTTCTTC. It yields the protein CASSYSRASEQFF.

This rearrangement joins TRBV6-6 to TRBJ1-4, with D unresolved. Germline V gives CDR1 MNHNY, CDR2 SVGAGI (reference sequence). Trimming removed 5 bases from V and 6 bases from J, with 7 bases in between. The CDR3 is 12 amino acids. The CDR3 DNA reads TGTGCCAGCAGTATCTCGGATGAAAAACTGTTTTTT. Its protein product is CASSISDEKLFF.

This clonotype was observed a handful of times. This chain connects TRBV29-1 to TRBJ2-1; D call uncertain. Between the trimmed V and J ends, which lost 6 bases and 9 bases, there was a span of 9 bases. Looked up from germline, CDR1 is SQVTM and CDR2 is ANQGSEA. The CDR3 runs to 10 residues. CDR3 in DNA: TGCAGCGTCGCGCCAGGTGAGCAGTTCTTC. Translated, it gives CSVAPGEQFF.

The V gene is TRBV7-8, the J gene TRBJ1-6, with unresolved D. The V gene lost 2 bases and the J gene lost 12 bases, with 14 bases spanning the gap. Germline V CDR1 and CDR2: SGHVS, FQNEAQ. The CDR3 contains 14 residues. The chain's CDR3 is CASSLWVGSLPLHF. The CDR3 region has the DNA TGTGCCAGCAGCTTATGGGTGGGGAGTCTACCCCTCCACTTT.

This chain connects TRBV19 to TRBJ2-3; possibly TRBD2 for D (6 bases). CDR3 length: 12 amino acids. Trimming left V 8 bases short and J 2 bases short, with 8 bases between. Germline V gene lookup returns CDR1 LNHDA and CDR2 SQIVND (reference sequence). CDR3 sequence: CASGTSTDTQYF. The CDR3, as DNA: TGTGCCAGTGGGACTTCCACAGATACGCAGTATTTT.

The chain joins TRBV27 to TRBJ2-5; 10 bases are a match to TRBD1. The J segment lost 5 bases and the V segment lost 6 bases, leaving 9 bases of the junction unmatched. The CDR3 is 15 residues long. Germline V gene lookup returns CDR1 MNHEY and CDR2 SMNVEV (reference sequence). The CDR3, as DNA: TGTGCCAGCAGGACCGACAGGGGGCGCTTGGAGACCCAGTACTTC. It specifies CASRTDRGRLETQYF.

The rearrangement joins TRBV5-8 to TRBJ1-2; unclear D gene. Trimming took off 2 bases at V and 2 bases at J, with 7 bases between the two ends. The length of the CDR3 is 13 residues. Germline CDR1 is SGHTS and CDR2 is YDEGEE. CDR3 nucleotides: TGTGCCAGCAGCTTTCGTAGGAACTATGGCTACACCTTC. It specifies CASSFRRNYGYTF.

The chain joins TRBV2 to TRBJ2-1; 11 positions agree with TRBD2. CDR1 SNHLY and CDR2 FYNNEI come from the germline V gene. There are 16 residues in the CDR3. V shed 6 bases, J shed 5 bases, and the junction held 9 bases outside the gene matches. The CDR3 DNA reads TGTGCCAGCAGGGCCCTAGCGGGAGGTCCAAACAATGAGCAGTTCTTC. Protein product: CASRALAGGPNNEQFF.

The V and J genes are TRBV25-1 and TRBJ2-7; the D is unclear. The CDR3 runs 15 residues. V lost 5 bases and J 3 bases, leaving 17 bases between the germline ends. Germline V gene data show CDR1 as MGHDK and CDR2 as SYGVNS. For the CDR3, the DNA is TGTGCCAGCAGTCCGTCCTGGCCCCCTCGCTACGAGCAGTACTTC. Translating it yields CASSPSWPPRYEQYF.

This clonotype has only one observation. V is TRBV2 and J is TRBJ2-1; a weak D match, TRBD2 (6 bases). The germline V and J ends were trimmed by 9 bases and 6 bases, with 12 bases remaining between them. The germline CDR1 and CDR2 sequences are SNHLY and FYNNEI. CDR3 length: 12 residues. The CDR3 spells CARGRLPNEQFF. The CDR3 nucleotides are TGTGCCAGGGGGAGGCTACCCAATGAGCAGTTCTTC.

The CDR3 here is CASSTEANYGYTF. The CDR3 DNA sequence: TGTGCCAGCAGTACGGAAGCTAACTATGGCTACACCTTC. The J gene is TRBJ1-2, the V gene TRBV6-1; D uncertain. The CDR3 contains 13 residues. Germline loops: CDR1 MNHNS, CDR2 SASEGT. V shed 5 bases and J shed 0 bases, with 7 bases lying between them.

On this clonotype itself: Since a much larger clone is just one base distant, this may be a read error. The chain joins TRBV30 to TRBJ1-1, with D unresolved. Germline V lookup: CDR1 GTSNPN, CDR2 SVGIG (reference sequence). The CDR3 runs to 11 residues. V lost 5 bases and J lost 1, with 5 bases in between. CDR3 sequence reads: CAWYPNTEAFF. CDR3 in DNA: TGTGCCTGGTATCCGAACACTGAAGCTTTCTTT.

This clonotype was counted a single time. This sequence may be a read error, since a much larger clone differs from it by one base. V and J are TRBV2 and TRBJ2-7; D remains ambiguous. V shed 4 bases and J shed 0 bases, with 7 bases lying between them. The CDR3 contains 13 residues. Germline CDR1 and CDR2: SNHLY and FYNNEI. The CDR3 region has the DNA TGTGCCAGCAGTGTCTCCTCCTCCTACGAGCAGTACTTC. Translated: CASSVSSSYEQYF.

The V call is TRBV19, the J call TRBJ2-7, with D perhaps matching TRBD1 or TRBD2 (5 bases each). Germline CDR1 reads LNHDA; CDR2 reads SQIVND (reference sequence). The V end was cut by 4 bases, the J end by 2 bases, with 12 bases between. This CDR3 is built from 14 residues. The CDR3 DNA reads TGTGCCAGTAGTACCGGGGACGGGACCTACGAGCAGTACTTC. Protein product: CASSTGDGTYEQYF.

This clonotype was observed a single time. The chain joins TRBV2 to TRBJ1-2, with D possibly being TRBD1 (5 bases). The germline CDR1 and CDR2 sequences are SNHLY and FYNNEI. The CDR3 length is 16 residues. The V end lost 6 bases, the J end lost 6 bases, and 23 bases lay between the germline ends. The CDR3 coding sequence is TGTGCCAGCAGCTTAGCGTGGAAGGGACTGGGAAATGGCTACACCTTC. Its translation is CASSLAWKGLGNGYTF.

This clonotype was picked up a small number of times. The chain joins TRBV7-2 to TRBJ2-2, with D unresolved. Germline assignment: CDR1 SGHTA and CDR2 FQGNSA. Trimming removed 3 bases at V and 8 bases at J, with 10 bases between. This CDR3 spans 13 amino acids. CDR3 sequence: CASSFGYPGELFF. The CDR3 nucleotides are TGTGCCAGCAGCTTCGGGTACCCGGGGGAGCTGTTTTTT.

This clonotype was seen a few times. J is TRBJ1-2 and V is TRBV7-8; D call uncertain. CDR3 length: 14 residues. Germline V lookup: CDR1 SGHVS, CDR2 FQNEAQ. The V end lost 1 base, the J end lost 8 bases, and 14 bases lay between the germline ends. As DNA, the CDR3 is TGTGCCAGCAGCTTAGTGCAGGCCATTCACGGCTACACCTTC. Translated, it gives CASSLVQAIHGYTF.